What follows are 20 T cell receptor beta chains derived from one specimen sequenced in a study of blood T cell repertoires in COVID-19. Repertoires were generated with immunoSEQ multiplex PCR, while TCRdb's copy carries only in-frame clones and drops some. The sample contains about 49,000 clones, roughly four fifths of which appear only once. The source material was peripheral blood. The receptors originated from a woman aged 55-69 years with acute or convalescent COVID-19.

The rearrangement links TRBV9 to TRBJ1-5, with a weak D call TRBD1 (5 bases). In germline, CDR1 is SGDLS, CDR2 YYNGEE. V was pared by 2 bases and J by 0 bases, with 12 bases between. This CDR3 region has 16 residues. CDR3 amino acids: CASSVGGGDSNQPQHF. In nucleotides, the CDR3 is TGTGCCAGCAGCGTCGGCGGGGGGGATAGCAATCAGCCCCAGCATTTT.

The J gene is TRBJ1-3, the V gene TRBV5-4, with TRBD1 matching 7 bases. The CDR3 is made up of 15 amino acids. The trim removed 4 bases at V and 9 bases at J, leaving 13 bases unmatched. The germline gives CDR1 SGHNT, CDR2 YYREEE (reference sequence). This CDR3 reads CASSPRDSTSGTIYF. CDR3 nucleotides: TGTGCCAGCAGCCCCCGGGACAGTACTTCTGGCACCATATATTTT.

The chain joins TRBV7-2 to TRBJ2-1; 7 bases align to TRBD1. Trimming removed 5 bases from V and 0 bases from J; junction bases left unmatched: 7. The CDR3 totals 16 residues. The germline V gene encodes CDR1 SGHTA and CDR2 FQGNSA. CDR3 sequence: CASSPQGQRSYNEQFF. As DNA, the CDR3 is TGTGCCAGCAGCCCGCAGGGACAGCGCTCCTACAATGAGCAGTTCTTC.

The chain carries TRBV7-9 and TRBJ1-1; 8 bases map to TRBD1. V trimming: 9 bases; J trimming: 3 bases; junction bases outside the gene matches: 3. CDR1 is SEHNR, CDR2 FQNEAQ, per germline (reference sequence). This CDR3 comprises 12 residues. The CDR3 sequence is CARLDRDTEAFF. The DNA of the CDR3 is TGTGCCAGGTTGGACAGGGACACTGAAGCTTTCTTT. Variable domain in full (rest from reference TRBV7-9 and TRBJ1-1): DTGVSQNPRHKITKRGQNVTFRCDPISEHNRLYWYRQTLGQGPEFLTYFQNEAQLEKSRLLSDRFSAERPKGSFSTLEIQRTEQGDSAMYLCARLDRDTEAFFGQGTRLTVV.

The chain couples TRBV7-8 to TRBJ2-1, with a tentative D call TRBD2 (5 bases). Germline CDR1 reads SGHVS; CDR2 reads FQNEAQ. CDR3 length: 15 amino acids. The V end was cut by 1 base, the J end by 8 bases, with 15 bases between. CDR3 bases: TGTGCCAGCAGCTTAGTGGCTCAGAGGGCCCATGAGCAGTTCTTC. This sequence encodes CASSLVAQRAHEQFF.

The chain links TRBV6-1 to TRBJ1-6; D might be TRBD1 (6 bases). V dropped 0 bases and J dropped 10 bases, with 13 bases sitting between them. Germline lookup yields CDR1 MNHNS and CDR2 SASEGT. This CDR3 spans 15 amino acids. The CDR3 loop reads CASSEAEGQRSPLHF. CDR3 bases: TGTGCCAGCAGTGAAGCTGAAGGACAGCGCTCACCCCTCCACTTT.

The CDR3 loop is CASSMGTAHTEAFF. CDR3 nucleotides: TGTGCCAGTAGTATGGGGACAGCGCACACTGAAGCTTTCTTT. This chain connects TRBV19 to TRBJ1-1; TRBD1 agrees at 7 bases. The CDR3 is made up of 14 amino acids. The germline gives CDR1 LNHDA, CDR2 SQIVND (reference sequence). J was trimmed by 3 bases and V by 3 bases; bases with no gene match: 4. Together with reference TRBV19 and TRBJ1-1, the CDR3 gives the full variable domain: DGGITQSPKYLFRKEGQNVTLSCEQNLNHDAMYWYRQDPGQGLRLIYYSQIVNDFQKGDIAEGYSVSREKKESFPLTVTSAQKNPTAFYLCASSMGTAHTEAFFGQGTRLTVV.

The V gene is TRBV5-6, the J gene TRBJ1-1; weak D call: TRBD1 (5 bases). Trimming shortened V by 1 base and J by 2 bases, and 9 bases separated the two germline ends. CDR3 length: 14 amino acids. Germline CDR1 SGHDT, CDR2 YYEEEE. The CDR3 is CASSLHRQNTEAFF. CDR3 coding DNA: TGTGCCAGCAGCTTGCACAGGCAAAACACTGAAGCTTTCTTT.

V gene TRBV6-1 combines with J gene TRBJ2-1; 9 bases are shared with TRBD2. The CDR3 loop spans 15 amino acids. Germline values: CDR1 MNHNS, CDR2 SASEGT. V gave up 3 bases and J gave up 6 bases; unmatched junction bases: 6. CDR3 nucleotide sequence: TGTGCCAGCAGTGAGGGCGGGGGGGCGACCAATGAGCAGTTCTTC. Protein: CASSEGGGATNEQFF.

The chain combines TRBV18 with TRBJ2-2, with D possibly being TRBD1 (6 bases). V lost 6 bases and J lost 1, with 12 bases in between. Per germline, CDR1 KGHSH and CDR2 LQKENI. The CDR3 extends over 15 amino acids. The CDR3 DNA follows: TGTGCCAGCTCCCAGGACAGTGTGAACACCGGGGAGCTGTTTTTT. It codes for CASSQDSVNTGELFF.

The chain combines TRBV7-2 with TRBJ1-4; 11 bases match TRBD1. Per the germline V gene, CDR1 is SGHTA and CDR2 is FQGNSA. The CDR3 has 15 residues. V lost 8 bases and J lost 7; bases outside the gene matches: 9. CDR3 residues: CASGTGGPLSEKLFF. The CDR3 DNA reads TGTGCCAGCGGGACAGGGGGGCCTTTGAGTGAAAAACTGTTTTTT.

On this clone itself: One end of the junction does not line up with germline, which may come from a read error. CDR3 in DNA: TGTGCCAGCAGGGAAGGGACAGGGGGGTCCTACGAGCAGTACTTC. Its translation: CASREGTGGSYEQYF. The chain is built from TRBV2 and TRBJ2-7, with 11 positions matching TRBD1. Germline lookup yields CDR1 SNHLY and CDR2 FYNNEI. The CDR3 spans 15 residues.

V is TRBV19 and J is TRBJ2-1; D uncertain. Germline CDR1 reads LNHDA; CDR2 reads SQIVND (reference sequence). The CDR3 extends over 16 amino acids. V was shortened by 1 base and J by 0 bases, with 10 bases between the two germline ends. For the CDR3, the DNA is TGTGCCAGTAGTATAGCGCCTAGGAGCTCCTACAATGAGCAGTTCTTC. Its translation: CASSIAPRSSYNEQFF.

The CDR3 sequence: CASSNDRAYGYTF. The CDR3 DNA follows: TGTGCCAGCAGCAACGACAGGGCCTATGGCTACACCTTC. The chain couples TRBV7-2 to TRBJ1-2; the match to TRBD1 covers 7 bases. V lost 5 bases to trimming and J lost 4 bases; unmatched junction nucleotides: 4. This CDR3 has 13 amino acids. In germline, CDR1 is SGHTA, CDR2 FQGNSA.

The chain recombines TRBV18 with TRBJ1-2, with 8 bases lining up with TRBD1. Germline CDR1 is KGHSH and CDR2 is LQKENI. This CDR3 is 12 amino acids long. V shed 3 bases, J shed 6 bases, and the junction held 0 bases outside the gene matches. CDR3 loop: CASSPDRDGYTF. CDR3 sequence (DNA): TGTGCCAGCTCACCGGACAGGGATGGCTACACCTTC.

This chain connects TRBV7-3 to TRBJ2-3; 11 nucleotides align to TRBD2. The V and J ends lost 5 bases and 5 bases, in that order; junction bases with no gene match: 9. The CDR3 is 16 amino acids. Germline CDR1 and CDR2: SGHTA and FQGTGA. The CDR3 protein is CASSRTSGPLGDTQYF. CDR3 coding DNA: TGTGCCAGCAGCCGGACTAGCGGGCCGCTTGGAGATACGCAGTATTTT.

This rearrangement joins TRBV28 to TRBJ2-7, with TRBD1 identical over 8 bases. Germline CDR1 and CDR2: MDHEN and SYDVKM. This CDR3 region has 14 residues. V lost 6 bases to trimming and J lost 3 bases; unmatched junction nucleotides: 7. CDR3 DNA: TGTGCCAGCAGGGAGACAGGGGTGGACTACGAGCAGTACTTC. This encodes CASRETGVDYEQYF.

The CDR3 DNA reads TGCGCCAGCAAAACCGAGATGAACACTGAAGCTTTCTTT. Residues: CASKTEMNTEAFF. The gene calls are TRBV5-1 and TRBJ1-1; no reliable D call. Trimming shortened V by 6 bases and J by 0 bases, and 9 bases separated the two germline ends. The CDR3 is 13 amino acids. Looked up from germline, CDR1 is SGHRS and CDR2 is YFSETQ.

The V call is TRBV7-2, the J call TRBJ2-5; TRBD2 is a possible D gene (5 bases). The V end lost 5 bases, the J end lost 2 bases, and 21 bases lay between the germline ends. Germline assignment: CDR1 SGHTA and CDR2 FQGNSA. CDR3 length equals 17 residues. CDR3 protein: CASSPPGIPRRQETQYF. In nucleotides, the CDR3 is TGTGCCAGCAGCCCCCCGGGTATTCCCCGGAGGCAAGAGACCCAGTACTTC.

The chain recombines TRBV6-6 with TRBJ1-1, with D possibly TRBD1 on 6 matching bases. The length of the CDR3 is 15 residues. The V gene's germline CDR1 is MNHNY and CDR2 SVGAGI (reference sequence). The V and J ends lost 8 bases and 4 bases respectively, with 20 bases between them. Written as DNA, the CDR3 is TGTGCCAGCCGATCATCGGGGAGGGGGGGCACTGAAGCTTTCTTT. Its translation: CASRSSGRGGTEAFF.